This T cell receptor (beta chain) was observed in a study of T cells in Graves' hyperthyroidism and ophthalmopathy. Study as a whole: Specimen type is peripheral blood, collected at initial diagnosis prior to any treatment.

Regarding this clonotype: Its specificity is unknown.

Overall study results and limits: Most thyroid clonotypes expanded above 0.001 were also detected in blood. Through a model of 13 V-J features, ophthalmopathy was separated from stable hyperthyroidism.

Per the germline V gene, CDR1 is LNHDA and CDR2 is SQIVND (reference sequence). V was shortened by 5 bases and J by 4 bases, with 9 bases between the two germline ends. This CDR3 comprises 12 residues. TCR beta CDR3 sequences were amplified from RNA transcripts. With the HTBI primer set, the TCR CDR3 went through a first round of RT-PCR. TCRdb reprocessed the multiplex PCR reads via MiXCR and lists one record per CDR3 protein. The repertoire has hundreds of thousands of distinct CDR3 sequences, over 13% of them found once; the top ten carry approximately 29%. The V call is TRBV19, the J call TRBJ2-7; D remains unclear. The receptor's source is a man aged 50 or older with Graves' ophthalmopathy. What was sequenced was blood. CDR3 in DNA: TGTGCCAGTAGTGACTCCAAATACGAGCAGTACTTC. Protein sequence: CASSDSKYEQYF. Variable domain in full (rest from reference TRBV19 and TRBJ2-7): DGGITQSPKYLFRKEGQNVTLSCEQNLNHDAMYWYRQDPGQGLRLIYYSQIVNDFQKGDIAEGYSVSREKKESFPLTVTSAQKNPTAFYLCASSDSKYEQYFGPGTRLTVT.